Listed below are T cell receptor beta chains from one sample, sequenced in a study of OX40 agonist ivuxolimab in advanced cancers. Here immunoSEQ multiplex PCR was the method, and the copy in TCRdb shows in-frame clones only, minus some. The sample includes roughly 70,000 clones, approximately 78% of them seen just once. The material was CD4+ or CD8+ T cells sorted from blood, obtained in a trial of the OX40 agonist ivuxolimab. These receptors were taken from an adult with an advanced solid tumor such as melanoma, head and neck, liver or kidney cancer. The CDR3 runs from the conserved cysteine through the conserved F or W. Each record gives: V gene, clone size, J gene, D gene, CDR3 DNA, CDR3 protein. A D gene is named only where the DNA matches it firmly. Only some rows state a clone size, as once, few, many or a class for expanded clones.

V gene: TRBV6-5; clone size: .; J gene: TRBJ1-1; D gene: TRBD1; CDR3 DNA: TGTGCCAGCAGAAGGGACAGTAAGACTGAAGCTTTCTTT; CDR3 protein: CASRRDSKTEAFF
V gene: TRBV28; clone size: .; J gene: TRBJ1-6; D gene: TRBD1; CDR3 DNA: TGTGCCAGCAGTTCCTCAATCACAGGGGAAGGGTCACCCCTCCACTTT; CDR3 protein: CASSSSITGEGSPLHF
V gene: TRBV2; clone size: few; J gene: TRBJ1-1; D gene: .; CDR3 DNA: TGTGCCAGCAGTGGAAGTGTGTGGGATGGGGAAGCTTTCTTT; CDR3 protein: CASSGSVWDGEAFF
V gene: TRBV6-1; clone size: .; J gene: TRBJ2-3; D gene: TRBD2; CDR3 DNA: TGTGCCAGCAGCCCAACTAGCGGGGGGGCCGATACGCAGTATTTT; CDR3 protein: CASSPTSGGADTQYF
V gene: TRBV2; clone size: .; J gene: TRBJ1-6; D gene: .; CDR3 DNA: TGTGCCAGCAGTGAGCCCCCGGCGGGTAATTCACCCCTCCACTTT; CDR3 protein: CASSEPPAGNSPLHF
V gene: TRBV7-8; clone size: .; J gene: TRBJ2-5; D gene: .; CDR3 DNA: TGTGCCAGCAGCTTAGCGCAGTCTGGCAGGGTCGTAAAAGAGACCCAGTACTTC; CDR3 protein: CASSLAQSGRVVKETQYF
V gene: TRBV5-1; clone size: few; J gene: TRBJ1-4; D gene: TRBD1; CDR3 DNA: TGCGCCAGCAGCCTTGGGACAGTCAATGAAAAACTGTTTTTT; CDR3 protein: CASSLGTVNEKLFF
V gene: TRBV5-1; clone size: .; J gene: TRBJ1-2; D gene: TRBD1; CDR3 DNA: TGCGCCAGCAGCTCGTCACGGGCGGACAGGCTGGGTGGCTACACCTTC; CDR3 protein: CASSSSRADRLGGYTF
V gene: TRBV14; clone size: few; J gene: TRBJ2-3; D gene: .; CDR3 DNA: TGTGCCAGCAGCCCCTCGGAGGGGGGCTCCACAGATACGCAGTATTTT; CDR3 protein: CASSPSEGGSTDTQYF
V gene: TRBV25-1; clone size: .; J gene: TRBJ2-1; D gene: TRBD1; CDR3 DNA: TGTGCCAGCAGTGGACCCTACGGGACAGCCTACAATGAGCAGTTCTTC; CDR3 protein: CASSGPYGTAYNEQFF
V gene: TRBV20-1; clone size: once; J gene: TRBJ2-1; D gene: .; CDR3 DNA: TGCAGTGCAGGGGGGACAAGGGAGCAGTTCTTC; CDR3 protein: CSAGGTREQFF
V gene: TRBV6-1; clone size: .; J gene: TRBJ1-4; D gene: .; CDR3 DNA: TGTGCCAGCACCATCACAGGGCAGGGTGAAAAACTGTTTTTT; CDR3 protein: CASTITGQGEKLFF
V gene: TRBV2; clone size: .; J gene: TRBJ2-7; D gene: .; CDR3 DNA: TGTGCCAGCAGTGAAGTATACAGGGTTAGCTACGAGCAGTACTTC; CDR3 protein: CASSEVYRVSYEQYF
V gene: TRBV7-9; clone size: .; J gene: TRBJ1-4; D gene: .; CDR3 DNA: TGTGCCAGCAGCTTCGGTTTTGATGAAAAACTGTTTTTT; CDR3 protein: CASSFGFDEKLFF
V gene: TRBV6-5; clone size: medium-sized; J gene: TRBJ2-7; D gene: .; CDR3 DNA: TGTGCCAGCAGCCTTCCGGGACTAGGGGGCCAGCAGTACTTC; CDR3 protein: CASSLPGLGGQQYF
V gene: TRBV6-1; clone size: few; J gene: TRBJ1-6; D gene: .; CDR3 DNA: TGTGCCAGCAGTAGACAGTTTTCACCCCTCCACTTT; CDR3 protein: CASSRQFSPLHF
V gene: TRBV25-1; clone size: .; J gene: TRBJ1-1; D gene: .; CDR3 DNA: TGTGCCAGCATTAAAACAGGGTTGAGGAACACTGAAGCTTTCTTT; CDR3 protein: CASIKTGLRNTEAFF
V gene: TRBV2; clone size: .; J gene: TRBJ2-1; D gene: .; CDR3 DNA: TGTGCCAGCCGCCCAGGAGGCAATGAGCAGTTCTTC; CDR3 protein: CASRPGGNEQFF
V gene: TRBV9; clone size: .; J gene: TRBJ2-1; D gene: TRBD2; CDR3 DNA: TGTGCCAGCACTACCGGGGGGGCTAATGAGCAGTTCTTC; CDR3 protein: CASTTGGANEQFF
V gene: TRBV4-3; clone size: .; J gene: TRBJ1-4; D gene: .; CDR3 DNA: TGCGCCAGCAGCCAAGATTTCGGCCAAAATGAAAAACTGTTTTTT; CDR3 protein: CASSQDFGQNEKLFF
V gene: TRBV2; clone size: .; J gene: TRBJ2-7; D gene: TRBD1; CDR3 DNA: TGTGCCAGCAGTATTCTAGGGACAGACAAATATTACTTC; CDR3 protein: CASSILGTDKYYF
V gene: TRBV11-2; clone size: .; J gene: TRBJ1-1; D gene: .; CDR3 DNA: TGTGCCAGCAGCTTAGGGTGGGGGAACACTGAAGCTTTCTTT; CDR3 protein: CASSLGWGNTEAFF
V gene: TRBV27; clone size: .; J gene: TRBJ1-5; D gene: .; CDR3 DNA: TGTGCCAGCAGTATTACAGGAAATCAGCCCCAGCATTTT; CDR3 protein: CASSITGNQPQHF
V gene: TRBV5-1; clone size: .; J gene: TRBJ2-7; D gene: .; CDR3 DNA: TGCGCCAGCAGCCGCCAGTATTCGACAGGAACCGACTACGAGCAGTACTTC; CDR3 protein: CASSRQYSTGTDYEQYF
V gene: TRBV9; clone size: .; J gene: TRBJ2-3; D gene: .; CDR3 DNA: TGTGCCAGCAGCGTAGCTACTAGTGCCATCACAGATACGCAGTATTTT; CDR3 protein: CASSVATSAITDTQYF
V gene: TRBV7-2; clone size: few; J gene: TRBJ2-1; D gene: .; CDR3 DNA: TGTGCCAGCAGCTTAGTAGGGGGTGGCAATGAGCAGTTCTTC; CDR3 protein: CASSLVGGGNEQFF
V gene: TRBV6-1; clone size: once; J gene: TRBJ2-2; D gene: .; CDR3 DNA: TGTGCCAGCAGTGAAGCACCTTCGTCCGGGGAGCTGTTTTTT; CDR3 protein: CASSEAPSSGELFF
V gene: TRBV2; clone size: .; J gene: TRBJ2-5; D gene: TRBD1; CDR3 DNA: TGTGCCAGCAGTTTAAACAGGGGGCGGGAGACCCAGTACTTC; CDR3 protein: CASSLNRGRETQYF
V gene: TRBV29-1; clone size: once; J gene: TRBJ2-5; D gene: .; CDR3 DNA: TGCAGCGTTGGTGGGGCGGGGCAAGAGACCCAGTACTTC; CDR3 protein: CSVGGAGQETQYF
V gene: TRBV7-9; clone size: medium-sized; J gene: TRBJ1-5; D gene: .; CDR3 DNA: TGTGCCAGCAGTGTTAGTGGGGCGGCGGGTCAGCCCCAGCATTTT; CDR3 protein: CASSVSGAAGQPQHF
V gene: TRBV7-3; clone size: .; J gene: TRBJ1-1; D gene: .; CDR3 DNA: TGTGCCAGCAGCCCGACGGGAGGGTCGGGCACTGAAGCTTTCTTT; CDR3 protein: CASSPTGGSGTEAFF
V gene: TRBV29-1; clone size: .; J gene: TRBJ1-1; D gene: .; CDR3 DNA: TGCAGCGTGGTCGGGTCGGCCACTGAAGCTTTCTTT; CDR3 protein: CSVVGSATEAFF
V gene: TRBV30; clone size: .; J gene: TRBJ2-7; D gene: TRBD1; CDR3 DNA: TGTGCCTGGAGTGCCGCAGGGGGCTCCTACGAGCAGTACTTC; CDR3 protein: CAWSAAGGSYEQYF
V gene: TRBV30; clone size: .; J gene: TRBJ1-5; D gene: .; CDR3 DNA: TGTGCCTGGAGCCCAATGACAGGTGGGCTCAATCAGCCCCAGCATTTT; CDR3 protein: CAWSPMTGGLNQPQHF
V gene: TRBV5-8; clone size: few; J gene: TRBJ2-4; D gene: TRBD2; CDR3 DNA: TGTGCCAGCAGCCGGATGGGGGAGGGCATTCAGTACTTC; CDR3 protein: CASSRMGEGIQYF
V gene: TRBV6-1; clone size: once; J gene: TRBJ2-1; D gene: .; CDR3 DNA: TGTGCCAGCAGGCCACTCATACAGGGAGATAAGTTCTTC; CDR3 protein: CASRPLIQGDKFF
V gene: TRBV29-1; clone size: .; J gene: TRBJ2-1; D gene: TRBD2; CDR3 DNA: TGCAGCGGATGGACTAGCGGGAGAGGCCATGAGCAGTTCTTC; CDR3 protein: CSGWTSGRGHEQFF
V gene: TRBV5-1; clone size: .; J gene: TRBJ2-7; D gene: .; CDR3 DNA: TGCGCCAGCAGCGGCCCCAGGACAAGCTCCTACGAGCAGTACTTC; CDR3 protein: CASSGPRTSSYEQYF
V gene: TRBV4-1; clone size: few; J gene: TRBJ2-5; D gene: .; CDR3 DNA: TGCGCCAGCAGCCCCCGTTGGACAGAGACAGAGACCCAGTACTTC; CDR3 protein: CASSPRWTETETQYF
V gene: TRBV19; clone size: .; J gene: TRBJ2-6; D gene: .; CDR3 DNA: TGTGCCAGTAGTATACCAGGGAACGTCCTGACTTTC; CDR3 protein: CASSIPGNVLTF
V gene: TRBV4-2; clone size: few; J gene: TRBJ1-1; D gene: .; CDR3 DNA: TGTGCCAGCAGCCAAGATCTGGGAAACACTGAAGCTTTCTTT; CDR3 protein: CASSQDLGNTEAFF
V gene: TRBV6-5; clone size: .; J gene: TRBJ1-6; D gene: TRBD1; CDR3 DNA: TGTGCCAGCAGTTACCTAGGGGGCGATTCACCCCTCCACTTT; CDR3 protein: CASSYLGGDSPLHF
V gene: TRBV15; clone size: .; J gene: TRBJ2-3; D gene: .; CDR3 DNA: TGTGCCACCAGCAGACTCACGACAGGCGGCACAGATACGCAGTATTTT; CDR3 protein: CATSRLTTGGTDTQYF
V gene: TRBV7-7; clone size: .; J gene: TRBJ2-2; D gene: .; CDR3 DNA: TGTGCTAGCGTTGGGTACGGGGAGCTGTTTTTT; CDR3 protein: CASVGYGELFF
V gene: TRBV5-1; clone size: .; J gene: TRBJ2-4; D gene: .; CDR3 DNA: TGCGCCAGCAGCTTGGGACTGGATGACATTCAGTACTTC; CDR3 protein: CASSLGLDDIQYF
V gene: TRBV11-3; clone size: many; J gene: TRBJ1-2; D gene: .; CDR3 DNA: TGTGCCAGCAGCGAGGAGGGGCGGGCAGCTAACTATGGCTACACCTTC; CDR3 protein: CASSEEGRAANYGYTF